The 15 T cell receptor beta chains below come from one sample, sequenced in a study of blood T cell repertoires in COVID-19. Profiled with immunoSEQ multiplex PCR; TCRdb holds only in-frame clones, not every one. Here the sample spans about 280,000 clones, nearly 90% being singletons. The material sequenced was PBMCs or T cells enriched from blood (not recorded which). The source of these receptors is a young woman with acute COVID-19.

The genes are TRBV7-2 and TRBJ1-4; 8 bases agree with TRBD1. The germline V gene has CDR1 SGHTA and CDR2 FQGNSA. The length of the CDR3 is 14 residues. J lost 4 bases, V lost 5 bases, and 3 bases had no gene match. The DNA of the CDR3 is TGTGCCAGCAGCGAACAGGGGGGTAATGAAAAACTGTTTTTT. Encoded protein: CASSEQGGNEKLFF. Full variable domain (outside the CDR3, taken from reference TRBV7-2 and TRBJ1-4): GAGVSQSPSNKVTEKGKDVELRCDPISGHTALYWYRQSLGQGLEFLIYFQGNSAPDKSGLPSDRFSAERTGGSVSTLTIQRTQQEDSAVYLCASSEQGGNEKLFFGSGTQLSVL.

This rearrangement joins TRBV7-2 to TRBJ2-1; 7 bases are a match to TRBD1. The CDR3 runs to 14 residues. The germline CDR1 and CDR2 sequences are SGHTA and FQGNSA. Trimming took 5 bases from V and 7 from J; bases not matched to a gene: 8. CDR3 in amino acids: CASSPPLTGNEQFF. The CDR3 DNA follows: TGTGCCAGCAGCCCCCCCCTGACAGGGAATGAGCAGTTCTTC.

The chain couples TRBV30 to TRBJ2-7; tentative D call: TRBD1 (5 bases). Germline CDR1 is GTSNPN and CDR2 is SVGIG (reference sequence). V shed 0 bases and J shed 3 bases, with 9 bases lying between them. The CDR3 covers 13 residues. The CDR3 coding sequence is TGTGCCTGGAGTGTTAGGGGAAACTACGAGCAGTACTTC. This codes for CAWSVRGNYEQYF.

The CDR3 is CASSRDYGTDTQYF. CDR3 coding DNA: TGCGCCAGCAGCCGGGACTACGGCACAGATACGCAGTATTTT. The chain links TRBV5-1 to TRBJ2-3; TRBD2 agrees at 7 bases. Germline CDR1 and CDR2: SGHRS and YFSETQ. The V gene end was trimmed by 4 bases and the J gene end by 1 base; junction bases not matched to a gene: 3. The CDR3 runs 14 residues.

The chain combines TRBV3-1 (or the pseudogene TRBV3-2) with TRBJ1-1; D call uncertain. The V gene lost 1 base and the J gene lost 8 bases, with 5 bases spanning the gap. Germline V CDR1 and CDR2: LGHDT, YNNKEL (reference sequence). CDR3 size: 11 residues. DNA for the CDR3: TGTGCCAGCAGCCAAGGACTAGAAGCTTTCTTT. This translates into CASSQGLEAFF.

The CDR3 DNA reads TGTGCCAGCTCGAGCGGGGAGGCCGGCGAGCAGTACTTC. Translation gives CASSSGEAGEQYF. The gene calls are TRBV18 and TRBJ2-7, with 7 nucleotides matching TRBD2. Germline V lookup: CDR1 KGHSH, CDR2 LQKENI. The V segment lost 6 bases and the J segment 6 bases; nucleotides outside the gene matches: 8. This CDR3 has 13 amino acids.

The chain is built from TRBV4-2 and TRBJ2-2; TRBD2 matches 10 bases. The V gene end was trimmed by 3 bases and the J gene end by 1 base; junction bases not matched to a gene: 14. The CDR3 totals 20 residues. CDR1 is LGHNA and CDR2 is YNFKEQ in the germline V gene. The chain's CDR3 is CASSQIKVAGGPQNTGELFF. CDR3 DNA sequence: TGTGCCAGCAGCCAGATCAAGGTAGCGGGAGGTCCTCAGAACACCGGGGAGCTGTTTTTT.

The chain is built from TRBV18 and TRBJ2-7; TRBD1 agrees at 9 bases. The CDR3 totals 15 residues. After removal of 4 bases from V and 5 bases from J, the junction contained 9 bases not matched to a gene. Per the germline V gene, CDR1 is KGHSH and CDR2 is LQKENI. DNA for the CDR3: TGTGCCAGCTCACTTGGTAGGGACAGGGACCACGAGCAGTACTTC. Protein: CASSLGRDRDHEQYF.

V usage is TRBV14 and J usage is TRBJ2-1, with 8 bases that match TRBD2. Germline assignment: CDR1 SGHDN and CDR2 FVKESK. The CDR3 has 16 amino acids. With 5 bases clipped from V and 0 bases from J, the junction kept 6 bases outside the gene matches. The CDR3 DNA follows: TGTGCCAGCAGCACTACTAGCGGTAGCTCCTACAATGAGCAGTTCTTC. Translating gives CASSTTSGSSYNEQFF. Complete variable domain (other parts from reference TRBV14 and TRBJ2-1): EAGVTQFPSHSVIEKGQTVTLRCDPISGHDNLYWYRRVMGKEIKFLLHFVKESKQDESGMPNNRFLAERTGGTYSTLKVQPAELEDSGVYFCASSTTSGSSYNEQFFGPGTRLTVL.

The CDR3 sequence is CASSLGDSEVFNEKLFF. Written as DNA, the CDR3 is TGTGCCAGCAGCTTAGGGGACAGCGAAGTTTTTAATGAAAAACTGTTTTTT. J is TRBJ1-4 and V is TRBV11-2; 7 bases map to TRBD1. V lost 1 base, J lost 4 bases, and 9 bases stayed unmatched. Germline V gives CDR1 SGHAT, CDR2 FQNNGV. This CDR3 region has 17 residues.

V and J are TRBV19 and TRBJ2-1; 8 nucleotides agree with TRBD1. CDR1 LNHDA and CDR2 SQIVND come from the germline V gene (reference sequence). Trimming took 6 bases from V and 1 from J; bases not matched to a gene: 5. CDR3 length: 15 amino acids. CDR3: CASRRRGQSYNEQFF. CDR3 nucleotide sequence: TGTGCCAGTAGGCGCAGGGGGCAGTCCTACAATGAGCAGTTCTTC.

The chain has TRBV7-2 and TRBJ2-5; D ambiguous. V gave up 3 bases and J gave up 7 bases, with 6 bases separating them. Germline values: CDR1 SGHTA, CDR2 FQGNSA. The CDR3 runs 11 residues. CDR3 sequence reads: CASSFIGTQYF. DNA for the CDR3: TGTGCCAGCAGCTTCATCGGGACCCAGTACTTC.

This sequence joins TRBV11-3 and TRBJ2-1; TRBD2 agrees at 16 bases. The CDR3 consists of 19 residues. V trimming: 0 bases; J trimming: 3 bases; junction bases outside the gene matches: 5. Per germline, CDR1 SGHNT and CDR2 YENEEA. In DNA, the CDR3 is TGTGCCAGCAGCTTAGACCCCGGGACTAGCGGGAGGGGCTACAATGAGCAGTTCTTC. This sequence encodes CASSLDPGTSGRGYNEQFF.

The chain has TRBV7-6 and TRBJ1-6; weak D call: TRBD1 (6 bases). Trimming took 5 bases from V and 11 from J, leaving 13 bases between them. Germline V lookup: CDR1 SGHVS, CDR2 FNYEAQ. The CDR3 is 13 residues long. CDR3 amino acids: CASSPGQSAPLHF. CDR3 nucleotides: TGTGCCAGCAGCCCCGGACAGTCTGCACCCCTCCACTTT.

This chain links TRBV12-5 with TRBJ2-1, with a tentative D call TRBD2 (6 bases). Germline V gives CDR1 LGHNT, CDR2 FRNRAP. The CDR3 is 15 residues long. Trimming removed 2 bases from V and 4 bases from J, with 12 bases in between. The CDR3 DNA sequence: TGTGCTAGTGGTTTGACGGGAGAGGGTTACAATGAGCAGTTCTTC. Amino acid sequence: CASGLTGEGYNEQFF.